This T cell receptor beta chain was identified in a study of blood T cell repertoires in COVID-19. About the study: The analysed material was cDNA or gDNA that came from T cells, B-cell-depleted T cells, or PBMCs.

The CDR3 loop spans 16 amino acids. The authors' processing: Researchers report that nucleated cell counts were estimated from reference gene primer amplification. Generated by immunoSEQ multiplex PCR, the TCRdb table keeps only in-frame clones and is missing some. V and J calls and clone size come straight from that table; D and trimming were deduced from the DNA. The sample lists roughly 200,000 clones; more than 70% were seen once. Source material: peripheral blood. The TCR sequence derives from a person aged 70 to 79 with COVID-19, enrolled during active disease. This rearrangement joins TRBV21-1 to TRBJ2-5; TRBD1 is the table's D call and was not checked against the DNA. TRBV21-1 is reported as a pseudogene. The CDR3 sequence is CASSKVGGDREETQYF. CDR3 sequence (DNA): TGTGCCAGCAGCAAAGTGGGAGGGGACAGGGAAGAGACCCAGTACTTC.